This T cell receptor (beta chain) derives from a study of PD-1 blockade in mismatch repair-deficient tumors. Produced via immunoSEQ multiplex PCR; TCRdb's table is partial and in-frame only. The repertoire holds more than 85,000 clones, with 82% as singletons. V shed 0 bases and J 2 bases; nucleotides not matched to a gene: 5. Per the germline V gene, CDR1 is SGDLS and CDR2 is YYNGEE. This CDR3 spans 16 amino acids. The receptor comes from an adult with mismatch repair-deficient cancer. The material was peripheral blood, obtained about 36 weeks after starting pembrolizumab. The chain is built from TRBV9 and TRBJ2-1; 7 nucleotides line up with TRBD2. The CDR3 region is CASSVDAGDPYNEQFF. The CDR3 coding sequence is TGTGCCAGCAGCGTAGACGCGGGAGACCCCTACAATGAGCAGTTCTTC.